Listed below are T cell receptor beta chains from one sample, sequenced in a study of shared clonotypes between healthy human individuals. Clones were read by immunoSEQ multiplex PCR, and TCRdb kept only the in-frame ones, dropping some. This sample has over a million clones; roughly 96% occur once, and the top ten carry roughly 1.2%. The sample comprised naive CD4+ T cells sorted from blood. The receptors shown here come from a man aged 30 to 45 in good health. The conserved cysteine and the conserved F or W are not part of the CDR3 here. D genes are given only for firm matches. Only part of the rows carry a size: once, few, many, or a class if the clone is expanded.

size | D | J | V | CDR3
- | - | TRBJ2-1 | TRBV27 | ASSLSGTGRPSYNEQF
once | - | TRBJ1-1 | TRBV5-5 | ASSLEGLGRRTEAF
once | - | TRBJ2-7 | TRBV19 | ASSTLGTGTPGYEQY
once | - | TRBJ2-7 | TRBV19 | ASSSGYEQY
- | - | TRBJ2-3 | TRBV7-8 | ASSLVGGATDTQY
- | - | TRBJ1-4 | TRBV6-5 | ASSQRTKGEKLF
- | - | TRBJ1-1 | TRBV28 | ASSPPGLEAF
- | TRBD2 | TRBJ2-1 | TRBV27 | ASRQSLAGGNEQF
- | TRBD2 | TRBJ2-3 | TRBV7-6 | ASSTLAGGTDTQY
- | TRBD1 | TRBJ2-1 | TRBV7-9 | ASSLGQGAFYEQF
- | - | TRBJ1-1 | TRBV11-2 | ASSLHSLSHLNTEAF
- | TRBD1 | TRBJ2-7 | TRBV7-7 | ASSPSTGGIDEQY
- | TRBD2 | TRBJ2-2 | TRBV11-2 | ASSLVGLAIYTGELF
- | - | TRBJ2-3 | TRBV28 | ASSLSVSDTQY
- | TRBD2 | TRBJ2-7 | TRBV28 | ASGGYYEQY
- | TRBD1 | TRBJ1-1 | TRBV6-6 | ASSYADRGDTEAF
- | - | TRBJ2-1 | TRBV27 | ASSLSIRPYNEQF
- | - | TRBJ2-1 | TRBV29-1 | SVKTLPEQF
- | - | TRBJ1-1 | TRBV28 | ATSRVTEAF
once | - | TRBJ2-2 | TRBV6-5 | ASSYSRVGGTGELF
- | - | TRBJ1-2 | TRBV6-5 | ASSRGRSFYGYT
- | - | TRBJ1-3 | TRBV2 | ASKREVPSGNTIY
- | - | TRBJ2-1 | TRBV5-6 | ASSLSSGRYNEQF
- | - | TRBJ1-1 | TRBV6-4 | ASSDEVGTEAF
- | - | TRBJ2-7 | TRBV5-4 | ASSRSRTHGNSYEQY
- | TRBD1 | TRBJ2-7 | TRBV5-1 | ASSPGQGLYEQY
- | - | TRBJ1-5 | TRBV7-2 | ASSLLFPSAGQPQH
- | TRBD1 | TRBJ1-3 | TRBV7-6 | ASSRPRGHGSGNTIY
- | - | TRBJ2-2 | TRBV5-1 | ASSYNRNTGELF
once | - | TRBJ1-5 | TRBV28 | ASSPRQVNQPQH
once | - | TRBJ1-5 | TRBV2 | ASSTGTLNQPQH
- | - | TRBJ1-3 | TRBV30 | ACRGGLSGNTIY
- | - | TRBJ2-3 | TRBV6-1 | ASTHEGSTPDTQY
- | TRBD1 | TRBJ2-7 | TRBV5-6 | ASSWDRGGYEQY
- | TRBD2 | TRBJ2-1 | TRBV4-3 | ASSQDLQREGRYNEQF
- | - | TRBJ2-5 | TRBV28 | ASRPLGGTEETQY
- | TRBD1 | TRBJ2-5 | TRBV10-3 | AIRDREETQY
- | TRBD2 | TRBJ2-3 | TRBV29-1 | SAGLAGRDDTQY
- | - | TRBJ2-7 | TRBV30 | AWSHTGPFYEQY
- | - | TRBJ2-3 | TRBV29-1 | SVGRDRHITDTQY
once | TRBD2 | TRBJ2-1 | TRBV6-5 | ASRGLGLKHNEQF